The entry that follows covers one T cell receptor beta chain sequence. Its specificity is not known. The record originates from a study of T cell repertoires in cytomegalovirus infection. One entry per CDR3 protein, called by TCRdb with MiXCR from the reads. The top ten clones hold just under 60% of a sample with fewer than 70,000 distinct CDR3 sequences, about 26% of them seen once. Material: CD8+ T cells from cultured PBMCs, obtained from culture after CMV antigen stimulation. This clonotype was obtained from a human donor in good health (CMV status not recorded). Some clones in this sample may be carry-over from other donors' samples.

This chain's CDR3 is CASSTGFTYEQYF. DNA of the CDR3: TGTGCCAGCAGTACAGGGTTTACGTACGAGCAGTACTTC. The chain couples TRBV27 to TRBJ2-7, with a possible D match to TRBD1 (6 bases). Germline V gene lookup returns CDR1 MNHEY and CDR2 SMNVEV (reference sequence). The CDR3 length is 13 residues. V lost 5 bases to trimming and J lost 4 bases, with 12 bases between them.